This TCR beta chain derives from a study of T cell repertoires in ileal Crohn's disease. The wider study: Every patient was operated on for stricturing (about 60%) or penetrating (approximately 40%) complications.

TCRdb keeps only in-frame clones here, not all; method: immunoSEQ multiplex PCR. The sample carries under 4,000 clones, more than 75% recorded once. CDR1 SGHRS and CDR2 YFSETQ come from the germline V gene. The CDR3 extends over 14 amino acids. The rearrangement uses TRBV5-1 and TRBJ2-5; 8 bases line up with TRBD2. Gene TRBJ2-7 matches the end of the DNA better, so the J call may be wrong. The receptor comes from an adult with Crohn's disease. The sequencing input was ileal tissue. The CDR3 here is CASSASGYSYEQYF. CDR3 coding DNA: TGCGCCAGCAGCGCTAGCGGGTACTCCTACGAGCAGTACTTC.